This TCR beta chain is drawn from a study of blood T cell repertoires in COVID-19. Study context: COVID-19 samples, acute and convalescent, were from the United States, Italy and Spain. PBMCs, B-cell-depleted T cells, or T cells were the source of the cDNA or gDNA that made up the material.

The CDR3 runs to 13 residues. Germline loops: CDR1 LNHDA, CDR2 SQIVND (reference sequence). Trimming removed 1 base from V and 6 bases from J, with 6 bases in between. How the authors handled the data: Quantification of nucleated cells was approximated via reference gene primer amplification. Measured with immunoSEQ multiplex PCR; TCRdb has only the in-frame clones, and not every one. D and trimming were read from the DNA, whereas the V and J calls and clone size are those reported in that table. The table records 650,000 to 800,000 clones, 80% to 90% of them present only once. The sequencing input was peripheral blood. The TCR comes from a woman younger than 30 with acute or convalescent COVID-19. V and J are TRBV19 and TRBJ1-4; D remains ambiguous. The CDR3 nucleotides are TGTGCCAGTAGTATAGGGGCCTATGAAAAACTGTTTTTT. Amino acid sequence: CASSIGAYEKLFF. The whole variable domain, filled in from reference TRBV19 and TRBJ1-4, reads DGGITQSPKYLFRKEGQNVTLSCEQNLNHDAMYWYRQDPGQGLRLIYYSQIVNDFQKGDIAEGYSVSREKKESFPLTVTSAQKNPTAFYLCASSIGAYEKLFFGSGTQLSVL.